Below, 29 T cell receptor beta chains from the same sample are listed, as sequenced in a study of T cell responses to AZD1222 COVID-19 vaccine. Produced via immunoSEQ multiplex PCR; TCRdb's table is partial and in-frame only. The repertoire consists of some 130,000 clones, with 80% to 90% occurring once and the leading ten covering 2% to 3%. The input for sequencing was peripheral blood, taken on day 0 of AZD1222 vaccination. The source of these receptors is an adult in good health.

The rearrangement uses TRBV19 and TRBJ2-1, with 7 positions matching TRBD2. Germline trimming cut 6 bases from V and 6 bases from J; bases unmatched to any gene: 17. Germline assignment: CDR1 LNHDA and CDR2 SQIVND (reference sequence). CDR3 length: 17 residues. The CDR3 reads CASRPVGGSPGGNEQFF. The CDR3 nucleotides read TGTGCCAGTAGACCTGTTGGGGGAAGCCCGGGGGGCAATGAGCAGTTCTTC.

This clone was found once. This chain joins TRBV6-4 and TRBJ1-1, with unresolved D. Between the trimmed V and J ends, which lost 6 bases and 4 bases, there was a span of 9 bases. Germline CDR1 reads MRHNA; CDR2 reads SNTAGT. This CDR3 has 12 amino acids. The CDR3 sequence is CASRRRATEAFF. The CDR3 bases are TGTGCCAGCAGAAGAAGGGCCACTGAAGCTTTCTTT.

This sequence joins TRBV6-4 and TRBJ2-7; 9 bases agree with TRBD2. The V and J ends lost 4 bases and 1 base, in that order; junction bases with no gene match: 8. Germline V CDR1 and CDR2: MRHNA, SNTAGT. The CDR3 totals 16 residues. The CDR3 spells CASSGLFSGSSYEQYF. Written as DNA, the CDR3 is TGTGCCAGCAGTGGCTTATTTAGCGGGAGTTCCTACGAGCAGTACTTC.

The rearrangement joins TRBV5-1 to TRBJ2-5; TRBD1 might be the D (6 bases). V lost 4 bases and J lost 5, with 15 bases in between. Germline V CDR1 and CDR2: SGHRS, YFSETQ. CDR3 length equals 14 residues. The CDR3 DNA sequence: TGCGCCAGCAGCATTTCAGGGGTCTGGGAGACCCAGTACTTC. Its protein is CASSISGVWETQYF.

The V gene is TRBV11-3, the J gene TRBJ2-1; the D gene is possibly TRBD2 (5 bases). The CDR3 is 15 amino acids. Germline V gives CDR1 SGHNT, CDR2 YENEEA. Trimming pared 4 bases from V and 9 bases from J, leaving 19 bases between. CDR3 in DNA: TGTGCCAGCAGCTCCCGGACGGGATCGAAAAGTGAGCAGTTCTTC. It encodes CASSSRTGSKSEQFF.

The rearrangement joins TRBV7-3 to TRBJ1-1, with TRBD1 matching 8 bases. The CDR3 runs to 14 residues. V lost 5 bases, J lost 5 bases, and 7 bases stayed unmatched. Germline CDR1 is SGHTA and CDR2 is FQGTGA. As DNA, the CDR3 is TGTGCCAGCAGCCCCCAGGGGGCGCGAACTGAAGCTTTCTTT. Translated, it gives CASSPQGARTEAFF.

The genes are TRBV9 and TRBJ1-6; perhaps TRBD1 as D (5 bases). The CDR3 has 13 amino acids. The germline V gene has CDR1 SGDLS and CDR2 YYNGEE. V was pared by 2 bases and J by 7 bases, with 7 bases between. CDR3 coding DNA: TGTGCCAGCAGCGTGCAGGGAAATTCACCCCTCCACTTT. Its translation: CASSVQGNSPLHF.

The V call is TRBV5-4, the J call TRBJ2-6, with D tentatively TRBD1 (5 bases). Germline V lookup: CDR1 SGHNT, CDR2 YYREEE (reference sequence). The CDR3 extends over 17 amino acids. Between the trimmed V and J ends, which lost 4 bases and 0 bases, there was a span of 14 bases. The chain's CDR3 is CASSARQLRSGANVLTF. For the CDR3, the DNA is TGTGCCAGCAGCGCAAGACAGTTACGCTCTGGGGCCAACGTCCTGACTTTC.

This clone was observed once. V usage is TRBV2 and J usage is TRBJ1-2; D is perhaps TRBD1 (6 bases). V lost 7 bases and J 8 bases, leaving 11 bases between the germline ends. This CDR3 is 11 amino acids long. The V gene's germline CDR1 is SNHLY and CDR2 FYNNEI. The CDR3 here is CASTTGGGYTF. In nucleotides, the CDR3 is TGTGCCAGCACGACAGGAGGAGGCTACACCTTC.

The genes are TRBV28 and TRBJ1-1; 8 nucleotides agree with TRBD1. V gave up 5 bases and J gave up 3 bases; unmatched junction bases: 5. The CDR3 covers 14 residues. Germline V gives CDR1 MDHEN, CDR2 SYDVKM. The CDR3 nucleotides read TGTGCCAGCAGTGAGCACAGGGGGGACACTGAAGCTTTCTTT. It is translated as CASSEHRGDTEAFF.

This chain links TRBV5-1 with TRBJ2-5; no firm D call. This CDR3 spans 12 amino acids. V lost 1 base and J 1 base, leaving 2 bases between the germline ends. Germline V lookup: CDR1 SGHRS, CDR2 YFSETQ. CDR3: CASSLTQETQYF. CDR3 DNA: TGCGCCAGCAGCTTGACCCAAGAGACCCAGTACTTC. The full variable domain, rest sourced from reference TRBV5-1 and TRBJ2-5, is KAGVTQTPRYLIKTRGQQVTLSCSPISGHRSVSWYQQTPGQGLQFLFEYFSETQRNKGNFPGRFSGRQFSNSRSEMNVSTLELGDSALYLCASSLTQETQYFGPGTRLLVL.

This clone was seen a single time. The genes are TRBV5-5 and TRBJ1-2, with D uncertain. The CDR3 contains 13 residues. Trimming took off 2 bases at V and 4 bases at J, with 9 bases between the two ends. Germline CDR1 SGHKS, CDR2 YYEKEE (reference sequence). DNA for the CDR3: TGTGCCAGCAGCTTTTGGGGAGGCTATGGCTACACCTTC. Protein product: CASSFWGGYGYTF.

The chain carries TRBV29-1 and TRBJ2-3; tentatively, D is TRBD1 (5 bases). Germline loops: CDR1 SQVTM, CDR2 ANQGSEA. CDR3 size: 14 residues. V lost 3 bases and J lost 6, with 16 bases in between. The chain's CDR3 is CSVEKGVVGDTQYF. The CDR3 DNA follows: TGCAGCGTTGAGAAAGGGGTCGTAGGGGATACGCAGTATTTT.

V usage is TRBV28 and J usage is TRBJ1-5; D may be TRBD1 (5 bases). The CDR3 consists of 14 residues. Looked up from germline, CDR1 is MDHEN and CDR2 is SYDVKM. V was cut by 8 bases and J by 9 bases, with 20 bases left in between. The CDR3 nucleotides are TGTGCCAGCGAGTTTAGAGGGGTGGGGTCGCCCCAGCATTTT. Residues: CASEFRGVGSPQHF.

Turning to this clone: This same CDR3 is encoded by further DNA sequences in the sample. The chain employs TRBV5-1 and TRBJ1-1; 7 bases align to TRBD1. The CDR3 has 14 amino acids. Germline V gene sequence: CDR1 SGHRS, CDR2 YFSETQ. Trimming took 4 bases from V and 0 from J; bases not matched to a gene: 3. The CDR3: CASSPGTVNTEAFF. Here the CDR3 DNA reads TGCGCCAGCAGCCCGGGGACAGTGAACACTGAAGCTTTCTTT.

Only one count was recorded for this clone. This rearrangement joins TRBV19 to TRBJ2-7; a weak D match, TRBD2 (6 bases). V lost 5 bases to trimming and J lost 2 bases, with 13 bases between them. CDR3 length: 14 amino acids. Looked up from germline, CDR1 is LNHDA and CDR2 is SQIVND (reference sequence). CDR3 loop: CASSSQRVPYEQYF. CDR3 DNA sequence: TGTGCCAGTAGTTCCCAGCGGGTTCCCTACGAGCAGTACTTC.

The chain is built from TRBV14 and TRBJ1-2; 7 bases line up with TRBD1. There are 16 residues in the CDR3. Germline CDR1 is SGHDN and CDR2 is FVKESK. Unmatched junction bases numbered 13, after V lost 1 base and J lost 8 bases. CDR3 sequence: CASSQVSTGPRRGYTF. Written as DNA, the CDR3 is TGTGCCAGCAGCCAAGTATCGACAGGGCCGAGGAGGGGCTACACCTTC.

The rearrangement joins TRBV3-1 (or the pseudogene TRBV3-2) to TRBJ2-7, with TRBD2 matching 7 bases. The CDR3 totals 14 residues. CDR1 is LGHDT and CDR2 is YNNKEL in the germline V gene (reference sequence). After removal of 4 bases from V and 2 bases from J, the junction contained 5 bases not matched to a gene. The CDR3 region is CASSRGTTAYEQYF. The DNA for the CDR3 is TGTGCCAGCAGCCGAGGGACTACCGCCTACGAGCAGTACTTC.

The chain couples TRBV28 to TRBJ1-1; TRBD1 is a possible D gene (5 bases). CDR3 length: 16 amino acids. Germline V CDR1 and CDR2: MDHEN, SYDVKM. Trimming took off 8 bases at V and 0 bases at J, with 19 bases between the two ends. This chain's CDR3 is CASPPGRARMNTEAFF. Here the CDR3 DNA reads TGTGCCAGCCCCCCGGGCAGGGCGAGGATGAACACTGAAGCTTTCTTT.

The rearrangement links TRBV7-3 to TRBJ2-6; D remains unclear. Trimming took 2 bases from V and 2 from J, leaving 10 bases between them. Per the germline V gene, CDR1 is SGHTA and CDR2 is FQGTGA. The CDR3 spans 16 residues. Here the CDR3 DNA reads TGTGCCAGCAGCTTAGCCAGCCTCCCTGGGGCCAACGTCCTGACTTTC. It encodes CASSLASLPGANVLTF. Full variable domain (missing parts from reference TRBV7-3 and TRBJ2-6): GAGVSQTPSNKVTEKGKYVELRCDPISGHTALYWYRQSLGQGPEFLIYFQGTGAADDSGLPNDRFFAVRPEGSVSTLKIQRTERGDSAVYLCASSLASLPGANVLTFGAGSRLTVL.

A note on this clone: The final CDR3 position lacks the conserved phenylalanine or tryptophan, pointing to a likely read error. The DNA is omitted, as the CDR3 cannot be located on it reliably, and the CDR3 follows TCRdb's listing. The chain joins TRBV4-1 to TRBJ1-2; no DNA check was done on the table's D call, TRBD1. Germline CDR1 is MGHRA and CDR2 is YSYEKL. The CDR3 is 11 amino acids in total, end residues counted. The CDR3 reads CASSQSYRTGG.

The gene calls are TRBV12-2 and TRBJ2-7. TRBV12-2 counts as a pseudogene. This CDR3 spans 14 amino acids. The DNA of the CDR3 is TGTGCAAGTCGCCAAGGGGGGATCTCCTACGAGCAGTACTTC. Encoded protein: CASRQGGISYEQYF.

This rearrangement joins TRBV6-5 to TRBJ1-1; 9 bases align to TRBD1. The V gene's germline CDR1 is MNHEY and CDR2 SVGAGI. CDR3 length: 16 residues. Unmatched junction bases numbered 7, after V lost 1 base and J lost 4 bases. Here the CDR3 DNA reads TGTGCCAGCAGTTACTTCCGAACAGGGGGCATCACTGAAGCTTTCTTT. Translation gives CASSYFRTGGITEAFF.

The chain is built from TRBV5-4 and TRBJ1-4, with a tentative D call TRBD1 (5 bases). The germline CDR1 and CDR2 sequences are SGHNT and YYREEE (reference sequence). The CDR3 consists of 14 residues. The germline V and J ends were trimmed by 4 bases and 8 bases, with 15 bases remaining between them. The CDR3: CASSLRGAGEKLFF. CDR3 coding DNA: TGTGCCAGCAGCCTTCGAGGGGCGGGGGAAAAACTGTTTTTT.

This rearrangement joins TRBV3-1 (or the pseudogene TRBV3-2) to TRBJ2-5; maybe TRBD2 (5 bases). CDR1 is LGHDT, CDR2 YNNKEL, per germline (reference sequence). This CDR3 contains 15 residues. Between the trimmed V and J ends, which lost 1 base and 1 base, there was a span of 10 bases. The CDR3, as DNA: TGTGCCAGCAGCCAAGGGACTCTGGCCCAAGAGACCCAGTACTTC. Protein: CASSQGTLAQETQYF.

This clone was seen more than once but under ten times. The rearrangement links TRBV12-3 or TRBV12-4 to TRBJ1-5, with a tentative D call TRBD1 (6 bases). Trimming took off 5 bases at V and 7 bases at J, with 12 bases between the two ends. The CDR3 runs 13 residues. The CDR3 nucleotides read TGTGCCAGCAGTCCTACAGGGATCCAGCCCCAGCATTTT. This sequence encodes CASSPTGIQPQHF.

There are a few counts of this clone. The chain couples TRBV10-3 to TRBJ1-2; D uncertain. V was shortened by 3 bases and J by 8 bases, with 19 bases between the two germline ends. This CDR3 is built from 15 residues. The V gene's germline CDR1 is ENHRY and CDR2 SYGVKD. CDR3: CAISDPLREGRGYTF. Written as DNA, the CDR3 is TGTGCCATCAGTGACCCACTACGGGAGGGCCGGGGCTACACCTTC.

The chain recombines TRBV19 with TRBJ1-1, with no clear D. With 5 bases removed from V and 9 bases from J, the gap between germline ends came to 13 bases. The CDR3 spans 12 residues. CDR1 is LNHDA and CDR2 is SQIVND in the germline V gene (reference sequence). The CDR3 protein is CASSSGRIQAFF. The CDR3 nucleotides are TGTGCCAGTAGTTCTGGGCGGATACAAGCTTTCTTT.

As to this clone: The junction departs from the called germline gene at one end, perhaps through a read error. The J gene is TRBJ2-1, the V gene TRBV7-7; the match to TRBD1 covers 7 bases. CDR1 is SSHAT, CDR2 FNYEAQ, per germline (reference sequence). CDR3 length equals 14 residues. CDR3 protein: CASSLGDRYNEQFF. DNA of the CDR3: TGTGCTAGCAGCTTGGGGGACAGATACAATGAGCAGTTCTTC.